Sequencing of this TCR beta chain was carried out in a study of T cell clusters in autoimmune cytopenias. The germline V gene has CDR1 SGHDT and CDR2 YYEEEE. CDR3 length equals 14 residues. Each sample's input was about 270 ng genomic DNA, some 34,000 genome equivalents. One tube held mixed TRB-A and TRB-B primer pools for touch-down PCR. TCRdb re-called the multiplex PCR reads and gives one entry per CDR3 protein, without DNA. The repertoire shows more than 13,000 distinct CDR3 sequences; the top ten hold roughly 2.3%. The sample consisted of peripheral blood. The origin of this receptor is a human donor with an autoimmune cytopenia or autoimmune hepatitis (not recorded which). This chain links TRBV5-6 with TRBJ2-7; TCRdb outputs TRBD1, but without DNA this stays unchecked. CDR3 in amino acids: CASSSGTGGHEQYF. Full variable domain (missing parts from reference TRBV5-6 and TRBJ2-7): DAGVTQSPTHLIKTRGQQVTLRCSPKSGHDTVSWYQQALGQGPQFIFQYYEEEERQRGNFPDRFSGHQFPNYSSELNVNALLLGDSALYLCASSSGTGGHEQYFGPGTRLTVT.